The subject of this entry is one TCR beta chain. Original handling: By means of reference gene primer amplification, nucleated cell counts were estimated. Data came from immunoSEQ multiplex PCR; TCRdb stores just in-frame clones and leaves some out. V, J and clone size were drawn from that table, and D and trimming were deduced from the DNA. The sample lists about 160,000 clones, 85% seen once, with about 3.3% in the top ten. Germline assignment: CDR1 MNHNS and CDR2 SASEGT. This CDR3 has 13 amino acids. Trimming took 3 bases from V and 10 from J; bases not matched to a gene: 5. These data belong to a study of blood T cell repertoires in COVID-19. As for the study in general: The United States, Italy and Spain provided the acute and convalescent COVID-19 samples. The cDNA or gDNA used as material had been derived from T cells, B-cell-depleted T cells, or PBMCs.

The clonotype originates from a human donor with acute or convalescent COVID-19. The donor label of this sample is uncertain. Sequencing was carried out using peripheral blood. V gene TRBV6-1 combines with J gene TRBJ1-5; the match to TRBD1 covers 8 bases. The DNA for the CDR3 is TGTGCCAGCAGTGATCAGGGGGCGTCCCCCCAGCATTTT. This encodes CASSDQGASPQHF.